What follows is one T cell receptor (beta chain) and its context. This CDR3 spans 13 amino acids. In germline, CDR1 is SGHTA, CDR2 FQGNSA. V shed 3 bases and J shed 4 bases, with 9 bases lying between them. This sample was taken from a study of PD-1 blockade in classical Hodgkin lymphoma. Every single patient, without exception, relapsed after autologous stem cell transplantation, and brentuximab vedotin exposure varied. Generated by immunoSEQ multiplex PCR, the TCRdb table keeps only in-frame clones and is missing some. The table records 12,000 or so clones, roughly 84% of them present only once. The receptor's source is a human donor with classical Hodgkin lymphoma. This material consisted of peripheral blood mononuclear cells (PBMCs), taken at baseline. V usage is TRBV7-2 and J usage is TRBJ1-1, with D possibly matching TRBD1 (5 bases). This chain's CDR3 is CASSLGVGTEAFF. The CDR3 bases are TGTGCCAGCAGCTTGGGGGTAGGCACTGAAGCTTTCTTT.